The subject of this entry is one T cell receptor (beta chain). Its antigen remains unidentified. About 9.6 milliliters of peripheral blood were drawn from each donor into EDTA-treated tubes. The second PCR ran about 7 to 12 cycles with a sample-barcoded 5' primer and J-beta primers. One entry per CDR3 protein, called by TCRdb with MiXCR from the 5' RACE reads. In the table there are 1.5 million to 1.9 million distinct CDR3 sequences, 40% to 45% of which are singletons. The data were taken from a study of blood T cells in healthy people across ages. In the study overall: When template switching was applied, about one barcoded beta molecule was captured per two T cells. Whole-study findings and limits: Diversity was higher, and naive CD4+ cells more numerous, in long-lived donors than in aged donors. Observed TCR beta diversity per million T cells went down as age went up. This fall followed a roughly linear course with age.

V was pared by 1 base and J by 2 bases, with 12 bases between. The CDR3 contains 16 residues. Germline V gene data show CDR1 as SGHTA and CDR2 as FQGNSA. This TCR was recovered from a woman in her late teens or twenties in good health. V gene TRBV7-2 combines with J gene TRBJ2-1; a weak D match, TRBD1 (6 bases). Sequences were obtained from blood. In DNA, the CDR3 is TGTGCCAGCAGCTTAGTAGTTCAGGGGACCTACAATGAGCAGTTCTTC. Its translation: CASSLVVQGTYNEQFF.